The 30 T cell receptor beta chains presented below share a single source sample, sequenced in a study of regulatory T cells in long-lasting Graves disease. Library construction for TCR beta used iRepertoire HTBI primers and Arm-PCR of CDR3 regions. TCRdb reanalysed the multiplex PCR reads using MiXCR and keeps one entry per CDR3 protein. The sample has fewer than 400,000 distinct CDR3 sequences, around 20% seen once; the top ten hold about 29%. Time point defined: persistent/refractory GD, antithyroid drugs over 5 years with positive TRAb. PBMCs provided the RNA from which the TCR library was made. The specimen was peripheral blood mononuclear cells (PBMCs), collected when the disease was refractory, from a patient treated with antithyroid drugs. The receptor set was obtained from a female donor with Graves disease.

The chain recombines TRBV20-1 with TRBJ1-6; D possibly corresponds to TRBD1 (6 bases). The germline CDR1 and CDR2 sequences are DFQATT and SNEGSKA (reference sequence). This CDR3 spans 15 amino acids. V was clipped by 0 bases and J by 3 bases, with 9 bases between them. In DNA form, the CDR3 reads TGCAGTGCTAGAGAACCGGGACACTATAATTCACCCCTCCACTTT. The encoded protein is CSAREPGHYNSPLHF.

At least ten counts were recorded for this clonotype. The chain joins TRBV10-3 to TRBJ2-7, with 10 bases lining up with TRBD1. Germline values: CDR1 ENHRY, CDR2 SYGVKD. This CDR3 comprises 15 residues. V trimming: 3 bases; J trimming: 5 bases; junction bases outside the gene matches: 7. CDR3 sequence: CAISDRDRGDHEQYF. CDR3 nucleotides: TGTGCCATCAGTGACCGGGACAGGGGAGACCACGAGCAGTACTTC.

This clonotype was recorded a few times. The chain couples TRBV19 to TRBJ1-1, with D possibly matching TRBD1 (5 bases). This CDR3 has 15 residues. Looked up from germline, CDR1 is LNHDA and CDR2 is SQIVND (reference sequence). The germline V and J ends were trimmed by 5 bases and 3 bases, with 16 bases remaining between them. In DNA, the CDR3 is TGTGCCAGTAGTCGACAGATTAAGGAGTACACTGAAGCTTTCTTT. Protein: CASSRQIKEYTEAFF.

This clonotype was found many times. The chain combines TRBV27 with TRBJ2-7, with D maybe TRBD1 (6 bases). Germline-derived CDR1 and CDR2 are MNHEY and SMNVEV (reference sequence). The ends were cut back, 3 bases at V and 3 bases at J, with 15 bases in the middle. This CDR3 region has 15 residues. The CDR3 protein is CASSFSQGAHYEQYF. CDR3 nucleotides: TGTGCCAGCAGTTTTTCACAGGGAGCCCACTACGAGCAGTACTTC.

This clonotype was observed a few times. V and J are TRBV10-3 and TRBJ2-7; 8 bases map to TRBD1. V dropped 0 bases and J dropped 7; count of bases not matched to a gene: 5. The CDR3 totals 14 residues. Germline CDR1 is ENHRY and CDR2 is SYGVKD. The CDR3 sequence is CAISESNGDREQYF. CDR3 nucleotide sequence: TGTGCCATCAGTGAGTCGAACGGGGACAGGGAGCAGTACTTC.

In this sample, this clonotype turned up a few times. The chain carries TRBV27 and TRBJ2-3; 12 positions match TRBD2. Trimming at V came to 5 bases and at J to 5 bases, leaving 2 bases not matched to a gene. The CDR3 sequence is 14 residues long. Germline V gives CDR1 MNHEY, CDR2 SMNVEV (reference sequence). The CDR3 region is CASSGLAGKDTQYF. The CDR3 DNA sequence: TGTGCCAGCAGTGGACTAGCGGGGAAAGATACGCAGTATTTT.

The chain is built from TRBV15 and TRBJ1-5; no firm D call. Germline values: CDR1 LNHNV, CDR2 YYDKDF (reference sequence). The CDR3 runs to 12 residues. Trimming left V 1 base short and J 7 bases short, with 5 bases between. The chain's CDR3 is CATSRVRQPQHF. CDR3 DNA sequence: TGTGCCACCAGCAGAGTTCGCCAGCCCCAGCATTTT. Full variable domain (missing parts from reference TRBV15 and TRBJ1-5): DAMVIQNPRYQVTQFGKPVTLSCSQTLNHNVMYWYQQKSSQAPKLLFHYYDKDFNNEADTPDNFQSRRPNTSFCFLDIRSPGLGDTAMYLCATSRVRQPQHFGDGTRLSIL.

This clonotype was counted at least ten times. The chain joins TRBV7-2 to TRBJ1-2, with TRBD1 matching 7 bases. Germline V lookup: CDR1 SGHTA, CDR2 FQGNSA. With 5 bases clipped from V and 8 bases from J, the junction kept 17 bases outside the gene matches. The CDR3 consists of 16 residues. CDR3 nucleotides: TGTGCCAGCAGCCCCCAACCGGGACAGCTTCTTGAAGGCTACACCTTC. Protein product: CASSPQPGQLLEGYTF.

This clonotype was seen repeatedly, ten times or more. This chain links TRBV28 with TRBJ1-3, with D possibly being TRBD1 (5 bases). This CDR3 contains 14 residues. In germline, CDR1 is MDHEN, CDR2 SYDVKM. Between the trimmed V and J ends, which lost 4 bases and 1 base, there was a span of 8 bases. The CDR3 DNA reads as TGTGCCAGCAGTTCTCCAGGGTCTGGAAACACCATATATTTT. Translation gives CASSSPGSGNTIYF. Drawing the rest from reference TRBV28 and TRBJ1-3, the complete variable domain is DVKVTQSSRYLVKRTGEKVFLECVQDMDHENMFWYRQDPGLGLRLIYFSYDVKMKEKGDIPEGYSVSREKKERFSLILESASTNQTSMYLCASSSPGSGNTIYFGEGSWLTVV.

This clonotype appeared a few times. The chain is built from TRBV24-1 and TRBJ2-3; unclear D gene. This CDR3 has 14 amino acids. Germline CDR1 is KGHDR and CDR2 is SFDVKD. The ends were cut back, 1 base at V and 7 bases at J, with 11 bases in the middle. CDR3 amino acids: CATSDFSSANTQYF. The CDR3 region has the DNA TGTGCCACCAGTGATTTCTCCAGCGCTAATACGCAGTATTTT.

In its sample, this clonotype was seen a few times. One base away lies a much larger clone, so this may be a sequencing read error. Since the CDR3 does not end with the conserved phenylalanine or tryptophan, this likely comes from a read error. The chain uses TRBV2 and TRBJ1-5, with a tentative D call TRBD1 (5 bases). Trimming shortened V by 6 bases and J by 1 base, and 22 bases separated the two germline ends. CDR3 length: 18 amino acids. Germline V CDR1 and CDR2: SNHLY, FYNNEI. The CDR3 DNA follows: TGTGCCAGCAGCCTGGGACCACGGGCCTCCTGGAGCAATCAGCCCCAGCATCTT. Protein product: CASSLGPRASWSNQPQHL.

The J gene is TRBJ1-5, the V gene TRBV30; maybe TRBD1 (5 bases). The V and J ends lost 1 base and 1 base respectively, with 14 bases between them. The germline CDR1 and CDR2 sequences are GTSNPN and SVGIG (reference sequence). The CDR3 runs 16 residues. The CDR3 bases are TGTGCCTGGAGTGGTACAGGCTCATGGAGCAATCAGCCCCAGCATTTT. It encodes CAWSGTGSWSNQPQHF.

This chain connects TRBV4-3 to TRBJ1-1; no reliable D call. There are 14 residues in the CDR3. Germline V lookup: CDR1 LGHNA, CDR2 YSLEER. Between the trimmed V and J ends, which lost 0 bases and 4 bases, there was a span of 9 bases. This CDR3 is CASSQDSRSTEAFF. The CDR3 coding sequence is TGCGCCAGCAGCCAAGACTCAAGGAGCACTGAAGCTTTCTTT.

The genes are TRBV19 and TRBJ2-1; either TRBD1 or TRBD2 may supply D (5 bases each). The CDR3 is 14 amino acids. Germline values: CDR1 LNHDA, CDR2 SQIVND (reference sequence). The CDR3 here is CVYWPGRRYNEQFF. CDR3 sequence (DNA): TGTGTCTATTGGCCGGGACGAAGGTACAATGAGCAGTTCTTC.

The CDR3 reads CASSPRLADYEQYF. The CDR3 coding sequence is TGTGCCAGTAGTCCCCGACTAGCAGACTACGAGCAGTACTTC. V gene TRBV19 combines with J gene TRBJ2-7; 7 nucleotides agree with TRBD2. Germline lookup yields CDR1 LNHDA and CDR2 SQIVND (reference sequence). The CDR3 consists of 14 residues. V gave up 5 bases and J gave up 3 bases; unmatched junction bases: 7.

This clonotype was detected ten times or more. J is TRBJ2-7 and V is TRBV3-1, with 9 bases matching TRBD2. The CDR3 has 15 residues. The V gene end was trimmed by 2 bases and the J gene end by 6 bases; junction bases not matched to a gene: 8. Germline-derived CDR1 and CDR2 are LGHDT and YNNKEL (reference sequence). This CDR3 reads CASSQIAGVVSEQYF. The CDR3, as DNA: TGTGCCAGCAGCCAAATAGCGGGAGTGGTAAGCGAGCAGTACTTC.

Remarks on this clonotype: A much larger clone lies a single base off, so this may be a read error. This chain links TRBV7-9 with TRBJ2-5; TRBD2 matches 15 bases. In germline, CDR1 is SEHNR, CDR2 FQNEAQ (reference sequence). This CDR3 comprises 17 residues. The junction had 8 bases not matched to a gene; V was cut back by 4 bases and J by 5 bases. In nucleotides, the CDR3 is TGTGCCAGCAGCTCCGGGACTAGCGGGGGGCCAGGGGAGACCCAGTACTTC. Translation gives CASSSGTSGGPGETQYF.

There are many counts of this clonotype. The chain uses TRBV2 and TRBJ2-2; D is undetermined. This CDR3 has 11 residues. Germline V lookup: CDR1 SNHLY, CDR2 FYNNEI. V was trimmed by 6 bases and J by 5 bases, leaving 4 bases between them. CDR3 region: CASRPTGELFF. The CDR3, as DNA: TGTGCCAGCAGGCCGACCGGGGAGCTGTTTTTT.

This chain connects TRBV20-1 to TRBJ1-5; 8 nucleotides line up with TRBD1. V was pared by 5 bases and J by 1 base, with 7 bases of the junction left unmatched. This CDR3 comprises 15 residues. Looked up from germline, CDR1 is DFQATT and CDR2 is SNEGSKA (reference sequence). The DNA for the CDR3 is TGCAGTGCTCCGACAGGGGCCAGAAGCAATCAGCCCCAGCATTTT. It yields the protein CSAPTGARSNQPQHF.

This clonotype was detected a few times. Relative to the germline gene, one junction end is altered; a read error may explain this. This chain links TRBV29-1 with TRBJ2-5, with a possible D match to TRBD1 (5 bases). The CDR3 totals 14 residues. Germline values: CDR1 SQVTM, CDR2 ANQGSEA. This chain's CDR3 is CSVSREFGQETQHF. The CDR3 DNA reads TGCAGCGTCTCCAGGGAATTTGGCCAAGAGACCCAGCACTTC. Using reference TRBV29-1 and TRBJ2-5 for the parts outside the CDR3, the full variable domain is SAVISQKPSRDICQRGTSLTIQCQVDSQVTMMFWYRQQPGQSLTLIATANQGSEATYESGFVIDKFPISRPNLTFSTLTVSNMSPEDSSIYLCSVSREFGQETQHFGPGTRLLVL.

In this sample, this clonotype turned up many times. V gene TRBV20-1 combines with J gene TRBJ2-7; 10 bases align to TRBD2. The CDR3 has 14 residues. Germline assignment: CDR1 DFQATT and CDR2 SNEGSKA (reference sequence). Losses at the gene ends were 6 bases for V and 6 bases for J; bases not matched to a gene: 11. In DNA, the CDR3 is TGCAGTGCACCGGGCCGGACTAGCGGTGGCGAGCAGTACTTC. Its protein product is CSAPGRTSGGEQYF.

This clonotype was observed a few times. The chain joins TRBV19 to TRBJ1-2; D gene uncertain. CDR3 length: 15 amino acids. Trimming stripped 6 bases from V and 0 bases from J, with 14 bases between. The V gene's germline CDR1 is LNHDA and CDR2 SQIVND (reference sequence). The CDR3 nucleotides read TGTGCCAGTAGCGTATCGGGTAGTGCTAACTATGGCTACACCTTC. Amino acids: CASSVSGSANYGYTF.

The V gene is TRBV12-3 or TRBV12-4, the J gene TRBJ2-1; 7 bases are shared with TRBD2. V lost 2 bases to trimming and J lost 7 bases; unmatched junction nucleotides: 5. This CDR3 is built from 14 residues. CDR3 in DNA: TGTGCCAGCAGTTTATCTGGCGGGAGAAATGAGCAGTTCTTC. Protein: CASSLSGGRNEQFF.

Worth noting for this clonotype: A read error may explain this, as a much larger clone is one base away. The chain is built from TRBV30 and TRBJ1-2; D possibly corresponds to TRBD1 (5 bases). V gave up 1 base and J gave up 12 bases, with 15 bases separating them. This CDR3 is 12 amino acids long. Germline CDR1 GTSNPN, CDR2 SVGIG (reference sequence). The CDR3 sequence is CAWSGGFQGHTF. The CDR3 DNA is TGTGCCTGGAGTGGGGGATTCCAGGGCCACACCTTC.

The V gene is TRBV20-1, the J gene TRBJ1-3, with 7 bases that match TRBD1. The CDR3 runs to 17 residues. Trimming took 3 bases from V and 0 from J; bases not matched to a gene: 11. Germline assignment: CDR1 DFQATT and CDR2 SNEGSKA (reference sequence). CDR3 sequence: CSARRSGTAFSGNTIYF. CDR3 in DNA: TGCAGTGCTAGGCGATCTGGGACAGCCTTCTCTGGAAACACCATATATTTT.

This clonotype was seen a handful of times. The CDR3 DNA reads as TGCAGTGCTAGTCAGACTAAAGAGACCCAGTACTTC. Translation: CSASQTKETQYF. The V and J genes are TRBV20-1 and TRBJ2-5; D perhaps matches TRBD2 (5 bases). V lost 3 bases to trimming and J lost 3 bases, with 8 bases between them. This CDR3 is 12 amino acids long. The germline CDR1 and CDR2 sequences are DFQATT and SNEGSKA (reference sequence).

At least ten counts were recorded for this clonotype. The CDR3 DNA reads TGTGCCAGCAGTTCCACGGGCCTCCCCAACACTGAAGCTTTCTTT. This encodes CASSSTGLPNTEAFF. The chain carries TRBV28 and TRBJ1-1; D gene unclear. Germline CDR1 MDHEN, CDR2 SYDVKM. This CDR3 contains 15 residues. V was trimmed by 4 bases and J by 2 bases, leaving 14 bases between them. Drawing the rest from reference TRBV28 and TRBJ1-1, the complete variable domain is DVKVTQSSRYLVKRTGEKVFLECVQDMDHENMFWYRQDPGLGLRLIYFSYDVKMKEKGDIPEGYSVSREKKERFSLILESASTNQTSMYLCASSSTGLPNTEAFFGQGTRLTVV.

The chain carries TRBV28 and TRBJ2-3; D is undetermined. The CDR3 totals 15 residues. The V and J ends lost 5 bases and 4 bases respectively, with 16 bases between them. Germline CDR1 and CDR2: MDHEN and SYDVKM. CDR3 bases: TGTGCCAGCAGTCAACACTCCTCTAATTCAGATACGCAGTATTTT. It translates to CASSQHSSNSDTQYF.

The gene calls are TRBV10-3 and TRBJ1-3; no clear D. There are 14 residues in the CDR3. Germline V gene lookup returns CDR1 ENHRY and CDR2 SYGVKD. Trimming removed 2 bases at V and 0 bases at J, with 5 bases between. The CDR3 protein is CAISELSSGNTIYF. For the CDR3, the DNA is TGTGCCATCAGTGAGCTGAGCTCTGGAAACACCATATATTTT.

This clonotype has just a few counts. This sequence joins TRBV2 and TRBJ1-2, with D uncertain. Germline V gives CDR1 SNHLY, CDR2 FYNNEI. CDR3 length: 12 amino acids. V lost 6 bases and J 4 bases, leaving 9 bases between the germline ends. Here the CDR3 reads CASRTKSYGYTF. CDR3 sequence (DNA): TGTGCCAGCAGGACCAAGTCCTATGGCTACACCTTC.